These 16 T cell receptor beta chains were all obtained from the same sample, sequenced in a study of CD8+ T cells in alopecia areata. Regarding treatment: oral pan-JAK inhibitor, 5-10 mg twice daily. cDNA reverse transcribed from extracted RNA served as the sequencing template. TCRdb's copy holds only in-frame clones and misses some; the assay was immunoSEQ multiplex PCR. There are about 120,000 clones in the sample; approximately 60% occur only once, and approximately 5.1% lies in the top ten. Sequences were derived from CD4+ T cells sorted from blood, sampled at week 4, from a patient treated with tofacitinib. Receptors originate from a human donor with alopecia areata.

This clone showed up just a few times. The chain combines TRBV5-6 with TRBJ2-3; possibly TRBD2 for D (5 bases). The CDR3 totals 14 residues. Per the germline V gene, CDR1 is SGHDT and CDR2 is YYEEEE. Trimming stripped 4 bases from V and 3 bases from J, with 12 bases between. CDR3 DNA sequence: TGTGCCAGCAGCCGGGAATTGGGGACAGATACGCAGTATTTT. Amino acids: CASSRELGTDTQYF.

Written as DNA, the CDR3 is TGCGCCAGCAGCCCTACGGGACAGTGGAACATTCAGTACTTC. Translating gives CASSPTGQWNIQYF. The chain has TRBV5-1 and TRBJ2-4; 7 nucleotides match TRBD1. The CDR3 covers 14 residues. Germline trimming cut 4 bases from V and 7 bases from J; bases unmatched to any gene: 8. Germline loops: CDR1 SGHRS, CDR2 YFSETQ.

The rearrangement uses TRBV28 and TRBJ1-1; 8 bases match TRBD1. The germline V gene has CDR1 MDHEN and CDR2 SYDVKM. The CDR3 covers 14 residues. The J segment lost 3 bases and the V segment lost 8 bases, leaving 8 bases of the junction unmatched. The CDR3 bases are TGTGCCAGCCCTGCCACGACAGGGGACACTGAAGCTTTCTTT. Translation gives CASPATTGDTEAFF.

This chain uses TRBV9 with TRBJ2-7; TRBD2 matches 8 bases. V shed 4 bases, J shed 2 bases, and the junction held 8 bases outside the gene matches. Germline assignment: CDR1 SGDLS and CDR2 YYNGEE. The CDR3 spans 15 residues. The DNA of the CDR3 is TGTGCCAGCAGCCCCCGGACTAGCAGTACCTACGAGCAGTACTTC. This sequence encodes CASSPRTSSTYEQYF.

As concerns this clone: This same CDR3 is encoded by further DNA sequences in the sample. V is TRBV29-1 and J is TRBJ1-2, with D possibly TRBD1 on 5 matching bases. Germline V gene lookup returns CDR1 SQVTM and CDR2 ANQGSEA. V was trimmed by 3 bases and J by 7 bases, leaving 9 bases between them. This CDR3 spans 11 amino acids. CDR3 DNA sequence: TGCAGCGTTGATGGGGGAGGTGGCTACACCTTC. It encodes CSVDGGGGYTF.

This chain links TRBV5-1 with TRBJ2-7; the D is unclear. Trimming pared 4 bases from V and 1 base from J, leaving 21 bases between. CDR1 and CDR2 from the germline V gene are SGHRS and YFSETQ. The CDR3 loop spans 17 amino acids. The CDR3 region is CASSQTPLGVTSYEQYF. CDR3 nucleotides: TGCGCCAGCAGCCAAACCCCCCTAGGAGTGACTTCCTACGAGCAGTACTTC.

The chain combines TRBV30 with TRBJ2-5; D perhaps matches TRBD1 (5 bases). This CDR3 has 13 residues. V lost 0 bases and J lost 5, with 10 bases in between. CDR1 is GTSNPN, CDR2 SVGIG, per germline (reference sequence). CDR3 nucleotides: TGTGCCTGGAGTGTGGCAGGGTACGAGACCCAGTACTTC. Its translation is CAWSVAGYETQYF.

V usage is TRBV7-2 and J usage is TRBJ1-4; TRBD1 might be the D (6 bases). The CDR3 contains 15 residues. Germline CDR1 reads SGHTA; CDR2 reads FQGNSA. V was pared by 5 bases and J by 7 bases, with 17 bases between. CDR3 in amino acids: CASSQQGGIREKLFF. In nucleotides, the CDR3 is TGTGCCAGCAGCCAACAGGGCGGGATCCGTGAAAAACTGTTTTTT.

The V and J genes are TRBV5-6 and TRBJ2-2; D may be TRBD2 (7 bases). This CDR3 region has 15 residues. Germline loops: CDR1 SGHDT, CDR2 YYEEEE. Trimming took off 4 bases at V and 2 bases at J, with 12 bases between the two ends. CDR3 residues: CASSLGGLNTGELFF. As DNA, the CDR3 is TGTGCCAGCAGCCTGGGGGGGCTAAACACCGGGGAGCTGTTTTTT. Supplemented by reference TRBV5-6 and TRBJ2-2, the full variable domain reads DAGVTQSPTHLIKTRGQQVTLRCSPKSGHDTVSWYQQALGQGPQFIFQYYEEEERQRGNFPDRFSGHQFPNYSSELNVNALLLGDSALYLCASSLGGLNTGELFFGEGSRLTVL.

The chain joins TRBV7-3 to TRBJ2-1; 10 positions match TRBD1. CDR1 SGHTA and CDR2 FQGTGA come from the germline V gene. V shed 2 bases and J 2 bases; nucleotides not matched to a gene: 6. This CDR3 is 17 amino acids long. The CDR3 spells CASSLDPDRGAYNEQFF. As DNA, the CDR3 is TGTGCCAGCAGCTTAGATCCGGACAGGGGGGCCTACAATGAGCAGTTCTTC. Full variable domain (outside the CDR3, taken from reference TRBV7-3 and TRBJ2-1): GAGVSQTPSNKVTEKGKYVELRCDPISGHTALYWYRQSLGQGPEFLIYFQGTGAADDSGLPNDRFFAVRPEGSVSTLKIQRTERGDSAVYLCASSLDPDRGAYNEQFFGPGTRLTVL.

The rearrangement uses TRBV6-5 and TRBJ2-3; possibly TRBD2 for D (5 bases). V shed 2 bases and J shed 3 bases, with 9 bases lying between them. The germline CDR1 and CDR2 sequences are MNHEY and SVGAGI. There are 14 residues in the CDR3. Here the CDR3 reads CASSYGLATDTQYF. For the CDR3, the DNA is TGTGCCAGCAGTTACGGGCTAGCAACAGATACGCAGTATTTT.

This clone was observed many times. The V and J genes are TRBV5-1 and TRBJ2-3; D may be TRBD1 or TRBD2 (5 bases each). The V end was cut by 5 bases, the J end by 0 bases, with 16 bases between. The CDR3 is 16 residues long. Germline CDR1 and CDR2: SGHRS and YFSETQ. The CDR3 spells CASRDGTDSSTDTQYF. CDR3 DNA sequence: TGCGCCAGCAGGGATGGGACGGACTCTAGCACAGATACGCAGTATTTT.

The CDR3 coding sequence is TGTGCCAGCAGCGAACATCGCGGGACCCAGTACTTC. It codes for CASSEHRGTQYF. The chain links TRBV7-2 to TRBJ2-5; no clear D. The CDR3 has 12 amino acids. V dropped 5 bases and J dropped 7 bases, with 11 bases sitting between them. The germline V gene has CDR1 SGHTA and CDR2 FQGNSA.

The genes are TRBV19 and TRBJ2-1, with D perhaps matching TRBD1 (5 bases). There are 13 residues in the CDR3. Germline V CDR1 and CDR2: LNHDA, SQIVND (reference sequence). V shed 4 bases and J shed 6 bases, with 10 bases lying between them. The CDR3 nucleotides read TGTGCCAGTAGTAGGACAATGGTCAATGAGCAGTTCTTC. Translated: CASSRTMVNEQFF.

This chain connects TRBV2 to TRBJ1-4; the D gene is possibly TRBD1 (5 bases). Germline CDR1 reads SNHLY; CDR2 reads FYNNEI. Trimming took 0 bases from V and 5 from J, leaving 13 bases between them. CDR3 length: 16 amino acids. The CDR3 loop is CASSEAQGRFNEKLFF. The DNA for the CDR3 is TGTGCCAGCAGTGAAGCTCAGGGAAGGTTCAATGAAAAACTGTTTTTT.

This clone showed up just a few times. The CDR3 bases are TGTGCCAGCAGTCGGTCAGGGGCTGAAGCTTTCTTT. Translated: CASSRSGAEAFF. The V and J genes are TRBV7-9 and TRBJ1-1, with D maybe TRBD1 (6 bases). The germline gives CDR1 SEHNR, CDR2 FQNEAQ (reference sequence). Between the trimmed V and J ends, which lost 6 bases and 6 bases, there was a span of 11 bases. CDR3 size: 12 residues.